These 19 T cell receptor beta chains originate from one sample sequenced in a study of tissue T cells after allogeneic stem cell transplantation. Stated time point: mouse harvest day 14 after allogeneic transplant. Tail vein injection delivered 10^7 T-cell-depleted bone marrow cells and 10^6 splenic CD5+ T cells. Clones were read by immunoSEQ multiplex PCR, and TCRdb kept only the in-frame ones, dropping some. There are 4,000 to 5,000 clones in the sample; approximately 41% occur only once, and roughly a quarter lies in the top ten. The sequenced sample was gut tissue. The source of these receptors is a female BALB/c mouse given C57BL/6 T cells with graft-versus-host disease after an allogeneic hematopoietic cell transplant.

As concerns this clone: Mouse germline and gene names are used. The sequence runs out 1 residue before the end of the CDR3; the remainder is reconstructed from the germline J gene. The V and J genes are TRBV13-2 and TRBJ2-3; 13 bases align to TRBD2. Losses at the gene ends were 5 bases for V and 12 bases for J; bases not matched to a gene: 6. The CDR3 length is 13 residues. Per the germline V gene, CDR1 is NNHNN and CDR2 is SYGAGS (reference sequence). Incomplete CDR3 DNA: TGTGCCAGCGGCTGGGACTGGGGGGGGTCTCTGTAT. Residues: CASGWDWGGSLY. In full, the CDR3 reads CASGWDWGGSLYF.

Concerning this clone itself: Mouse gene names and germline throughout. Coverage ceases 1 residue before the CDR3 finishes, and the germline J gene fills in the end. The chain combines TRBV13-2 with TRBJ2-3; TRBD2 matches 11 bases. This CDR3 has 15 amino acids. V was pared by 0 bases and J by 4 bases, with 1 base of the junction left unmatched. Per the germline V gene, CDR1 is NNHNN and CDR2 is SYGAGS (reference sequence). CDR3 loop: CASGDGLGGSETLYF. CDR3 bases read: TGTGCCAGCGGTGATGGACTGGGGGGGTCAGAAACGCTGTAT.

This clone was seen only a few times. Here the gene names and germline are mouse. Read coverage stops 1 residue before the CDR3 terminus; the germline J gene supplies the remainder. Distinct nucleotide sequences in the sample also encode this CDR3. The chain joins TRBV26 to TRBJ1-6; the D gene is possibly TRBD1 (5 bases). TRBJ1-6 is flagged as an ORF with uncertain function. Trimming removed 4 bases from V and 3 bases from J, with 7 bases in between. CDR1 and CDR2 (germline): KGHPV, FQNQEV (reference sequence). This CDR3 is 14 amino acids long. Partial CDR3 DNA: TGTGCCAGCAGTCCCGACAGCTATAATTCGCCCCTCTAC. Protein: CASSPDSYNSPLY. The full CDR3 protein is CASSPDSYNSPLYF.

This clone is medium-sized (0.01 to 0.1%) in the sample. Any gene name here is a mouse gene name. The read stops 1 residue short of the end of the CDR3; the missing end is completed from the germline J gene. The chain joins TRBV24 to TRBJ2-7; TRBD1 matches at 9 bases. V lost 3 bases and J lost 4; bases outside the gene matches: 7. Germline CDR1 is KGHTA and CDR2 is FRNEEI. The CDR3 spans 15 residues. CDR3 in amino acids: CASSLYGTGRYEQYF. Partial CDR3 DNA: TGTGCCAGCAGTCTCTATGGGACAGGGAGATATGAACAGTAC.

This clone is categorized as medium-sized. The gene symbols are mouse symbols. The read terminates 1 residue before the CDR3 end, so the remaining end is supplied by the germline J gene. This chain uses TRBV23 with TRBJ2-4. The CDR3 has 14 amino acids. Germline assignment: CDR1 KGHTA and CDR2 FQNQQP. CDR3 region: CSSSQSISQNTLYF. Incomplete CDR3 DNA: TGCTCCAGCAGTCAATCAATAAGTCAAAACACCTTGTAC.

As regards this clone: The gene names here belong to mouse. Read coverage stops 1 residue before the CDR3 terminus; the germline J gene supplies the remainder. The chain uses TRBV12-2 and TRBJ2-3; 11 bases line up with TRBD2. The CDR3 runs 16 residues. V was pared by 0 bases and J by 1 base, with 2 bases of the junction left unmatched. Germline loops: CDR1 SGHLS, CDR2 HYDKME. The sequenced CDR3 bases are TGTGCCAGCTCTCTCAACTGGGGGGGCCGTGCAGAAACGCTGTAT. This codes for CASSLNWGGRAETLY. The whole CDR3 protein is CASSLNWGGRAETLYF. The full variable domain, rest sourced from reference TRBV12-2 and TRBJ2-3, is NSGVVQSPRYIIKGKGERSILKCIPISGHLSVAWYQQTQGQELKFFIQHYDKMERDKGNLPSRFSVQQFDDYHSEMNMSALELEDSAVYFCASSLNWGGRAETLYFGSGTRLTVL.

With regard to this clone: Gene names denote mouse genes. Read sequence stops 1 residue before the CDR3 end, and the germline J gene provides the missing end. J is TRBJ2-5 and V is TRBV13-1; TRBD1 might be the D (7 bases). The germline gives CDR1 NSHNY, CDR2 SYGAGN. This CDR3 has 14 residues. V shed 4 bases and J shed 2 bases, with 11 bases lying between them. The sequenced CDR3 bases are TGTGCCAGCAGTCTAGGGGGCGGCCAAGACACCCAGTAC. Amino acids: CASSLGGGQDTQY. The entire CDR3 sequence reads CASSLGGGQDTQYF.

Of note for this clone: Here the gene names and germline are mouse. The CDR3 end lies 1 residue beyond the end of the read and is filled in from the germline J gene. The chain carries TRBV30 and TRBJ2-2; the D is unclear. Germline CDR1 is SQVVS and CDR2 is ANEGSEA. This CDR3 spans 14 amino acids. Between the trimmed V and J ends, which lost 3 bases and 0 bases, there was a span of 8 bases. CDR3 sequence reads: CSSRWPANTGQLYF. The DNA read from the CDR3 is TGTAGTTCTAGGTGGCCTGCAAACACCGGGCAGCTCTAC.

This clone was picked up a small number of times. These gene names are mouse names. The observed sequence ends 1 residue before the CDR3 terminus, with the missing tail filled in from the germline J gene. The chain employs TRBV26 and TRBJ2-4; 9 bases line up with TRBD2. Trimming at V came to 5 bases and at J to 1 base, leaving 4 bases not matched to a gene. CDR3 size: 15 residues. Looked up from germline, CDR1 is KGHPV and CDR2 is FQNQEV (reference sequence). This chain's CDR3 is CASSTRLGGQNTLYF. CDR3 DNA (partial): TGTGCCAGCAGTACCCGACTGGGGGGTCAAAACACCTTGTAC.

A word on this clone: Genes and germline come from the mouse. The CDR3 goes on 1 residue after the read ends, and that part is filled in from the germline J gene. V usage is TRBV16 and J usage is TRBJ2-4; TRBD2 agrees at 7 bases. Germline lookup yields CDR1 SGHSA and CDR2 FRNQAP. The V gene end was trimmed by 0 bases and the J gene end by 7 bases; junction bases not matched to a gene: 7. This CDR3 is 15 amino acids long. The DNA read from the CDR3 is TGTGCAAGCAGCTTAGACCCCTCGACTGGGTACACCTTGTAC. It translates to CASSLDPSTGYTLY. The full CDR3 is CASSLDPSTGYTLYF.

This clone was observed a few times. Gene names and germline match the mouse. Read data end 1 residue before the CDR3 end; the end is taken from the germline J gene. The chain couples TRBV20 to TRBJ2-1; 7 positions agree with TRBD1. The CDR3 consists of 15 residues. Looked up from germline, CDR1 is GFQATS and CDR2 is STVNSAI. The junction had 3 bases not matched to a gene; V was cut back by 0 bases and J by 1 base. Here the CDR3 reads CGARDRGQNYAEQFF. The CDR3 DNA, read in part, is TGTGGTGCTAGGGATCGGGGACAGAACTATGCTGAGCAGTTC. Full variable domain (missing parts from reference TRBV20 and TRBJ2-1): GALVYQYPRRTICKSGTSMRMECQAVGFQATSVAWYRQSPQKTFELIALSTVNSAIKYEQNFTQEKFPISHPNLSFSSMTVLNAYLEDRGLYLCGARDRGQNYAEQFFGPGTRLTVL.

On this clone itself: Here the gene names and germline are mouse. The read is 1 residue too short to cover the CDR3 end, so that end is filled in from the germline J gene. This chain uses TRBV15 with TRBJ2-3; D is unclear. The CDR3 totals 12 residues. V was clipped by 6 bases and J by 0 bases, with 4 bases between them. The V gene's germline CDR1 is SGHND and CDR2 FRSKSL. CDR3: CASRDSAETLYF. Incomplete CDR3 DNA: TGTGCCAGCAGGGATAGTGCAGAAACGCTGTAT.

Regarding this clone: Genes and germline come from the mouse. The CDR3 is cut off 1 residue early in the read; its end comes from the germline J gene. The chain employs TRBV29 and TRBJ2-3, with 11 bases lining up with TRBD2. The germline V gene has CDR1 MSHET and CDR2 SYDVDS. The CDR3 consists of 15 residues. The V gene end was trimmed by 5 bases and the J gene end by 4 bases; junction bases not matched to a gene: 5. The CDR3 loop reads CASSRTGGTTETLYF. CDR3 DNA (partial): TGTGCTAGCAGTCGGACTGGGGGGACAACAGAAACGCTGTAT.

This clone appeared a single time. Genes and germline are mouse. Read sequence stops 1 residue before the CDR3 end, and the germline J gene provides the missing end. V and J are TRBV15 and TRBJ2-1, with D maybe TRBD1 (6 bases). The V and J ends lost 3 bases and 0 bases respectively, with 9 bases between them. The CDR3 loop spans 15 amino acids. The germline V gene encodes CDR1 SGHND and CDR2 FRSKSL. Partial CDR3 DNA: TGTGCCAGCAGTTTTAAGGGGGTTAACTATGCTGAGCAGTTC. Protein product: CASSFKGVNYAEQF. The CDR3, in full, reads CASSFKGVNYAEQFF.

Within the sample, this clone is medium-sized. Gene names denote mouse genes. Partial CDR3 DNA: TGTGCCAGCAGCCAAGAGGGACAGAATTCCAACGAAAGATTATTT. This sequence encodes CASSQEGQNSNERLF. The whole CDR3 protein is CASSQEGQNSNERLFF. The chain employs TRBV2 and TRBJ1-4; 7 positions match TRBD1. The CDR3 end is not reached by the read, which stops 1 residue before it; the germline J gene fills it in. This CDR3 has 16 residues. CDR1 and CDR2 (germline): LGHNA, YSYQKL. V was pared by 0 bases and J by 1 base, with 2 bases of the junction left unmatched.

This clone came up a few times. Gene names and germline match the mouse. The sequence runs out 1 residue before the end of the CDR3; the remainder is reconstructed from the germline J gene. The chain employs TRBV12-2 and TRBJ1-3; 7 nucleotides line up with TRBD1. This CDR3 is built from 16 residues. CDR1 SGHLS and CDR2 HYDKME come from the germline V gene. J lost 0 bases, V lost 3 bases, and 7 bases had no gene match. Incomplete CDR3 DNA: TGTGCCAGCTCTTCCGGCCAGGGGGGTTCTGGAAATACGCTCTAT. It specifies CASSSGQGGSGNTLY. The full-length CDR3 reads as CASSSGQGGSGNTLYF.

This clone was recorded only once. Gene and germline names: mouse. The read terminates 1 residue ahead of where the CDR3 ends, so the germline J gene completes it. The chain joins TRBV13-2 to TRBJ2-3; 9 bases agree with TRBD2. The J segment lost 5 bases and the V segment lost 1 base, leaving 2 bases of the junction unmatched. CDR3 length: 14 amino acids. Per germline, CDR1 NNHNN and CDR2 SYGAGS (reference sequence). The sequenced CDR3 bases are TGTGCCAGCGGTGATAAACTGGGGGGAGAAACGCTGTAT. Its translation: CASGDKLGGETLY. The CDR3 as a whole reads CASGDKLGGETLYF.

This clone counts as medium-sized. Each gene name is a mouse one. The CDR3 end lies 1 residue beyond the end of the read and is filled in from the germline J gene. The chain recombines TRBV26 with TRBJ2-7, with TRBD2 matching 11 bases. The J segment lost 7 bases and the V segment lost 1 base, leaving 3 bases of the junction unmatched. Germline lookup yields CDR1 KGHPV and CDR2 FQNQEV (reference sequence). This CDR3 is built from 14 residues. The CDR3 region is CASSLWDWGREQYF. Incomplete CDR3 DNA: TGTGCCAGCAGTCTGTGGGACTGGGGGAGGGAACAGTAC.

As to this clone: The gene names here belong to mouse. Read coverage stops 1 residue before the CDR3 terminus; the germline J gene supplies the remainder. This chain joins TRBV17 and TRBJ2-7; D may correspond to TRBD1 or TRBD2 (5 bases each). This CDR3 has 15 residues. CDR1 and CDR2 (germline): MNHDT, YYDKIL. V was trimmed by 3 bases and J by 0 bases, leaving 12 bases between them. CDR3 DNA, as far as it was read: TGTGCTAGCAGTAGTCTGGTGGGGCGCTCCTATGAACAGTAC. It codes for CASSSLVGRSYEQY. The entire CDR3 reads CASSSLVGRSYEQYF.